A single sample gave rise to the 6 T cell receptor beta chains below, sequenced in a study of patients and donors after allogeneic stem cell transplantation. TCRdb re-called the RT-PCR reads through MiXCR, storing one row per CDR3 protein. The profile shows some 960,000 distinct CDR3 sequences, 15% to 20% of them singletons. The sequencing sample was made of blood, either unsorted or a sorted T cell fraction (not recorded which). All receptors derive from a human donor who was either an allogeneic HSCT recipient or a stem cell or donor lymphocyte infusion donor (not recorded which). It is not recorded whose cells these are; they may come from a transplant donor.

This clonotype was counted only a few times. This chain connects TRBV10-3 to TRBJ2-7, with 9 nucleotides matching TRBD1. Unmatched junction bases numbered 2, after V lost 2 bases and J lost 3 bases. This CDR3 region has 14 residues. Germline CDR1 and CDR2: ENHRY and SYGVKD. CDR3 nucleotide sequence: TGTGCCATCAGTGAGGGGGGACAGGGCTACGAGCAGTACTTC. Translating gives CAISEGGQGYEQYF.

The rearrangement links TRBV7-3 to TRBJ2-7, with TRBD2 as a possible D gene (5 bases). V lost 1 base, J lost 2 bases, and 12 bases lay in between. Germline values: CDR1 SGHTA, CDR2 FQGTGA. The CDR3 runs to 15 residues. The chain's CDR3 is CASSLSGSGAYEQYF. CDR3 sequence (DNA): TGTGCCAGCAGCTTAAGTGGATCCGGGGCCTACGAGCAGTACTTC.

This chain uses TRBV6-1 with TRBJ2-5; 11 bases are shared with TRBD2. This CDR3 has 15 residues. Germline CDR1 and CDR2: MNHNS and SASEGT. With V trimmed by 6 bases and J by 2 bases, 5 bases remained unmatched. CDR3 DNA: TGTGCCAGCAGCAGACTAGCGGGGAAACAAGAGACCCAGTACTTC. Translated: CASSRLAGKQETQYF.

V usage is TRBV2 and J usage is TRBJ2-1; 9 bases agree with TRBD2. The V segment lost 6 bases and the J segment 7 bases; nucleotides outside the gene matches: 4. The CDR3 totals 13 residues. Germline lookup yields CDR1 SNHLY and CDR2 FYNNEI. For the CDR3, the DNA is TGTGCCAGCAGGCGGGAGGGCCGGAATGAGCAGTTCTTC. Translation gives CASRREGRNEQFF.

The gene calls are TRBV7-8 and TRBJ1-3; 7 bases map to TRBD1. J was trimmed by 1 base and V by 1 base; bases with no gene match: 1. CDR3 size: 15 residues. From germline, CDR1 is SGHVS and CDR2 FQNEAQ. Here the CDR3 DNA reads TGTGCCAGCAGCTTAGAGGGACAGTCTGGAAACACCATATATTTT. This sequence encodes CASSLEGQSGNTIYF.

This clonotype was seen more than once but under ten times. The CDR3 nucleotides are TGTGCCAGCAGGAGACTGAACGAGCAGTACTTC. It encodes CASRRLNEQYF. The chain has TRBV6-2 or TRBV6-3 and TRBJ2-7; D gene unclear. Deletions cut 6 bases from V and 5 bases from J, with 8 bases between. This CDR3 region has 11 residues. Germline CDR1 reads MNHEY; CDR2 reads SVGEGT.